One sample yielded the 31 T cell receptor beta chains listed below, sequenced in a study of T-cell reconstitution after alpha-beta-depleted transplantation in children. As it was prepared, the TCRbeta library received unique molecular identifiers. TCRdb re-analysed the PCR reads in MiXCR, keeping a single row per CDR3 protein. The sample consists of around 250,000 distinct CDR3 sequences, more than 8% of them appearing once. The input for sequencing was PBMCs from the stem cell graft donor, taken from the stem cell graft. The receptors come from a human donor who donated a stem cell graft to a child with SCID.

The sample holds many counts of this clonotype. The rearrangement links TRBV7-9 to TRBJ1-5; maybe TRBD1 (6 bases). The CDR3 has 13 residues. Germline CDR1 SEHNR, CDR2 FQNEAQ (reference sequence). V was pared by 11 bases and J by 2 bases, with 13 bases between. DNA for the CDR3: TGTGCCTCGCGCGCAGGGGGCAATCAGCCCCAGCATTTT. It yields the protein CASRAGGNQPQHF.

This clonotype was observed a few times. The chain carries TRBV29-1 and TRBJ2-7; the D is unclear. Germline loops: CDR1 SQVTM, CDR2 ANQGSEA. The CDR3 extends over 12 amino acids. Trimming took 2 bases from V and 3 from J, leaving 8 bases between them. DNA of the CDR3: TGCAGCGTTGAAACTGAAATCTACGAGCAGTACTTC. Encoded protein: CSVETEIYEQYF.

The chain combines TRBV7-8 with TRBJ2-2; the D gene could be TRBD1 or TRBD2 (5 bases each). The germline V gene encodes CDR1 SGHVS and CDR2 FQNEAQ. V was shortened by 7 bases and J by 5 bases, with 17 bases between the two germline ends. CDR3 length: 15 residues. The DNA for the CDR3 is TGTGCCAGCATTGACGGGGCAGGGCGAACCGGGGAGCTGTTTTTT. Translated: CASIDGAGRTGELFF.

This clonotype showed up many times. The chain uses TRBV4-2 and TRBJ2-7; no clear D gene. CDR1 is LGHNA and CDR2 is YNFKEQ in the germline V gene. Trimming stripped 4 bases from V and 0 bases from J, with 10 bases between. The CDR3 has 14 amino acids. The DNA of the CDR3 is TGTGCCAGCAGCCTCCGGAGTCCCTCCTACGAGCAGTACTTC. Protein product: CASSLRSPSYEQYF.

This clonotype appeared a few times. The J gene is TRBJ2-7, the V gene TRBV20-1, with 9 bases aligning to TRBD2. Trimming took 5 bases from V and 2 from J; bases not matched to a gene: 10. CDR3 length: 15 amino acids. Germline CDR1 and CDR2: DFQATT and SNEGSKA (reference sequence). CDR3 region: CSAAGASGDPYEQYF. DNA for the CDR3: TGCAGTGCTGCCGGGGCTAGCGGGGATCCCTACGAGCAGTACTTC.

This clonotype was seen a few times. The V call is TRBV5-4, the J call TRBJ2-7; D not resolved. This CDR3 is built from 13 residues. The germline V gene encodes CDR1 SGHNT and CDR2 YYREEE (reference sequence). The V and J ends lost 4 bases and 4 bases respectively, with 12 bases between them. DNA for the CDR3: TGTGCCAGCAGCGGGCAGCCAGCATACGAGCAGTACTTC. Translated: CASSGQPAYEQYF.

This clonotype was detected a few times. CDR3 amino acids: CASSLEFGSNYGYTF. The CDR3 DNA is TGCGCCAGCAGCTTGGAATTCGGGAGTAACTATGGCTACACCTTC. The chain recombines TRBV5-1 with TRBJ1-2; D not resolved. The CDR3 has 15 amino acids. Germline assignment: CDR1 SGHRS and CDR2 YFSETQ. V lost 0 bases and J lost 1, with 10 bases in between. The full variable domain, in which reference TRBV5-1 and TRBJ1-2 provide the parts outside the CDR3, is KAGVTQTPRYLIKTRGQQVTLSCSPISGHRSVSWYQQTPGQGLQFLFEYFSETQRNKGNFPGRFSGRQFSNSRSEMNVSTLELGDSALYLCASSLEFGSNYGYTFGSGTRLTVV.

CDR3 nucleotide sequence: TGTGCCAGCAGCACAGGGGGAGGGGAGCAGTACTTC. It codes for CASSTGGGEQYF. The chain is built from TRBV6-6 and TRBJ2-7; D may be TRBD1 (8 bases). Trimming removed 6 bases at V and 7 bases at J, with 13 bases between. CDR3 length: 12 residues. Germline lookup yields CDR1 MNHNY and CDR2 SVGAGI (reference sequence).

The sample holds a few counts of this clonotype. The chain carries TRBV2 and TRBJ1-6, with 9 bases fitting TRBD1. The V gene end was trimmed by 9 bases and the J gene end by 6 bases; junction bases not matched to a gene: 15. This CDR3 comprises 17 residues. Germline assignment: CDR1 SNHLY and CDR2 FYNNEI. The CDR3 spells CASKTGQGSRANSPLHF. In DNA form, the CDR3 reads TGTGCCAGTAAAACGGGACAGGGAAGTAGGGCTAATTCACCCCTCCACTTT.

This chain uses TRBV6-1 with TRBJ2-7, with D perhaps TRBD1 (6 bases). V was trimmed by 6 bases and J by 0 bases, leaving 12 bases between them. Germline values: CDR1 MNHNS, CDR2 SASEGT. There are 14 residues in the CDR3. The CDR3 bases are TGTGCCAGCAGGAGGGACACCGACTCCTACGAGCAGTACTTC. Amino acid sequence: CASRRDTDSYEQYF.

Here the CDR3 reads CASSWERGREQYF. In DNA, the CDR3 is TGCGCCAGCAGCTGGGAGAGGGGGCGGGAGCAGTACTTC. The chain employs TRBV5-1 and TRBJ2-7, with 7 nucleotides matching TRBD1. The CDR3 loop spans 13 amino acids. V shed 3 bases, J shed 7 bases, and the junction held 7 bases outside the gene matches. Germline V lookup: CDR1 SGHRS, CDR2 YFSETQ.

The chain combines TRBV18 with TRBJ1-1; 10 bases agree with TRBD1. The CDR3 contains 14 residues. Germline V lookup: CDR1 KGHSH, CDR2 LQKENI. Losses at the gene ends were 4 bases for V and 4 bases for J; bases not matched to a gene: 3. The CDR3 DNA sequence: TGTGCCAGCTCACGACAGGGGGCTAGCACTGAAGCTTTCTTT. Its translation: CASSRQGASTEAFF.

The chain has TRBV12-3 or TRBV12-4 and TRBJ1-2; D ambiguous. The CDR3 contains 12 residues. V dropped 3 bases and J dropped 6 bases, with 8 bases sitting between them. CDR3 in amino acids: CASSFWEDGYTF. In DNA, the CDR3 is TGTGCCAGCAGTTTTTGGGAGGATGGCTACACCTTC.

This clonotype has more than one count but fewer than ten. In DNA form, the CDR3 reads TGCGCCAGCAGACCTGACACGGCCGGAGTCGGTGAGCAGTTCTTC. It yields the protein CASRPDTAGVGEQFF. The gene calls are TRBV5-1 and TRBJ2-1, with D unclear. Germline CDR1 is SGHRS and CDR2 is YFSETQ. V was shortened by 5 bases and J by 9 bases, with 21 bases between the two germline ends. This CDR3 is built from 15 residues.

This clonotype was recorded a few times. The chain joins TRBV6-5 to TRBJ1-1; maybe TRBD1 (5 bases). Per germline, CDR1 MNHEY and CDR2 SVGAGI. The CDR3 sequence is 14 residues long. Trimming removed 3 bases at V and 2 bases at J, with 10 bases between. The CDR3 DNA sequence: TGTGCCAGCAGTTATGGTGACAGCAACACTGAAGCTTTCTTT. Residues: CASSYGDSNTEAFF.

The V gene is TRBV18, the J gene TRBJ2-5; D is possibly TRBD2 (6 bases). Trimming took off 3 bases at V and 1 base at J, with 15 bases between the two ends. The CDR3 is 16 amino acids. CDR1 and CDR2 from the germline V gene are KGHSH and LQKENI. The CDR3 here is CASSPSSLALQETQYF. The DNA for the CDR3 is TGTGCCAGCTCACCTTCCTCACTAGCCCTCCAAGAGACCCAGTACTTC.

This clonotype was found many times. CDR3 region: CASSQLDNTGELFF. CDR3 coding DNA: TGTGCCAGCAGCCAATTGGACAACACCGGGGAGCTGTTTTTT. The chain uses TRBV3-1 and TRBJ2-2; no reliable D call. There are 14 residues in the CDR3. Looked up from germline, CDR1 is LGHDT and CDR2 is YNNKEL (reference sequence). V lost 2 bases and J lost 2, with 6 bases in between.

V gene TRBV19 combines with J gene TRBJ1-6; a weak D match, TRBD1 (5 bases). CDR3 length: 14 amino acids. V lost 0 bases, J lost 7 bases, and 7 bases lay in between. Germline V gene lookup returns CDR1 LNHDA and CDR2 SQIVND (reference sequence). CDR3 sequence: CASSIDRQNSPLHF. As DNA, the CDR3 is TGTGCCAGTAGTATAGACCGACAGAATTCACCCCTCCACTTT.

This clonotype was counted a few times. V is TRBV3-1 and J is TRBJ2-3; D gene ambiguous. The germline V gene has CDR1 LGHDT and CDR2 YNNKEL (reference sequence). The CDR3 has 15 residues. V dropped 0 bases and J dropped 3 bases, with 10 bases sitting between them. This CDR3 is CASSQEVPWTDTQYF. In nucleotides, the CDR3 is TGTGCCAGCAGCCAAGAGGTGCCATGGACAGATACGCAGTATTTT.

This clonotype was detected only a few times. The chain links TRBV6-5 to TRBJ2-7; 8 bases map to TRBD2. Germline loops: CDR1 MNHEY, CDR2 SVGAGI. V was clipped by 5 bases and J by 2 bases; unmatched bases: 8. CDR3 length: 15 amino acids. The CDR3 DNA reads TGTGCCAGCAGTACTGCGGGGGGTTCGACCTACGAGCAGTACTTC. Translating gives CASSTAGGSTYEQYF.

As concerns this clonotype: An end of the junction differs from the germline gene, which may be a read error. The CDR3, as DNA: TGTGCCAGCAGTTTATACGGGGGCAATCAGCCCCAGCATTTC. Protein: CASSLYGGNQPQHF. The gene calls are TRBV27 and TRBJ1-5; D perhaps matches TRBD1 (6 bases). The germline V gene has CDR1 MNHEY and CDR2 SMNVEV (reference sequence). The CDR3 totals 14 residues.

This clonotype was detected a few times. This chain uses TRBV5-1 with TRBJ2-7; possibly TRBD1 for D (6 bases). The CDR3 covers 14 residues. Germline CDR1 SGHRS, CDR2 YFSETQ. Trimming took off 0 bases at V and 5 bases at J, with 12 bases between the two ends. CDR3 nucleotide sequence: TGCGCCAGCAGCTTGGTTACAGGGCCCGACGAGCAGTACTTC. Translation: CASSLVTGPDEQYF.

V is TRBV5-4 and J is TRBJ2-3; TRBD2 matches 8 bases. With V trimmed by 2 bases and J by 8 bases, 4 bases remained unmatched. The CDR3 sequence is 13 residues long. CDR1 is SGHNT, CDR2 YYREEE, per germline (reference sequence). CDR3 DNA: TGTGCCAGCAGCTTAGGTAGCGGGGTTACGCAGTATTTT. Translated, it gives CASSLGSGVTQYF.

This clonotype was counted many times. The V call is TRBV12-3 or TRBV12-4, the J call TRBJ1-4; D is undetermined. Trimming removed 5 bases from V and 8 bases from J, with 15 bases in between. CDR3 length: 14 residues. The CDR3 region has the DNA TGTGCCAGCAGTCCGCCGGGAGGGCGAGAAAAACTGTTTTTT. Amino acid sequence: CASSPPGGREKLFF.

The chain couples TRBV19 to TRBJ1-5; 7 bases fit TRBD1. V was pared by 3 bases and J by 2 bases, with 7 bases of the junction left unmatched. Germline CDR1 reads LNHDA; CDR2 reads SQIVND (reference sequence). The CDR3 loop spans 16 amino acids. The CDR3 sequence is CASSIRQGLGNQPQHF. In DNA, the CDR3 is TGTGCCAGTAGTATCCGACAGGGTTTGGGCAATCAGCCCCAGCATTTT.

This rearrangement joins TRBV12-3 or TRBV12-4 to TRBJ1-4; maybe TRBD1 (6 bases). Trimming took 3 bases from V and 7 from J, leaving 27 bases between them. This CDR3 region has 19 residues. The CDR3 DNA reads TGTGCCAGCAGTTTTATTCCGTTTGCCAGCCCCAGGGGAGGTGAAAAACTGTTTTTT. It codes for CASSFIPFASPRGGEKLFF.

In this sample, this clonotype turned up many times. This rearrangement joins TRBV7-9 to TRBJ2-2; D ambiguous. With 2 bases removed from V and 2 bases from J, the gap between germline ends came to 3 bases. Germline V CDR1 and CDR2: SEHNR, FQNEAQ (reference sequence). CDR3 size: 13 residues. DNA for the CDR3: TGTGCCAGCAGCTTATATAACACCGGGGAGCTGTTTTTT. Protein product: CASSLYNTGELFF.

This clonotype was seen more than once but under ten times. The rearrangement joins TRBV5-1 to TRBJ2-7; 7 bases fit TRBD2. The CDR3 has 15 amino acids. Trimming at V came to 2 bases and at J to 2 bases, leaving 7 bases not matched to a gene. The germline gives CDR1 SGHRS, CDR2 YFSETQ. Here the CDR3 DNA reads TGCGCCAGCAGCTTCTGGACTAGTGCCACCTACGAGCAGTACTTC. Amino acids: CASSFWTSATYEQYF.

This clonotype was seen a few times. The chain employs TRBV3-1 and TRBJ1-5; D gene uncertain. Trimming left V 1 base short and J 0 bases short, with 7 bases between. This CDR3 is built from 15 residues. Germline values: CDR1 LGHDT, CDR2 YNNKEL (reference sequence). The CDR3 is CASSQGVNSNQPQHF. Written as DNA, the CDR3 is TGTGCCAGCAGCCAAGGCGTCAATAGCAATCAGCCCCAGCATTTT.

This chain's CDR3 is CASGTGISTDTQYF. DNA of the CDR3: TGCGCCAGCGGAACCGGGATAAGCACAGATACGCAGTATTTT. V and J are TRBV5-1 and TRBJ2-3; D possibly corresponds to TRBD2 (5 bases). The CDR3 extends over 14 amino acids. CDR1 and CDR2 from the germline V gene are SGHRS and YFSETQ. V was cut by 7 bases and J by 0 bases, with 12 bases left in between.

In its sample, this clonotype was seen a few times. The CDR3 here is CASSPRLDREVGETQYF. CDR3 coding DNA: TGTGCCAGCAGCCCAAGACTAGACCGGGAGGTTGGAGAGACCCAGTACTTC. This chain uses TRBV9 with TRBJ2-5; 7 nucleotides agree with TRBD2. There are 17 residues in the CDR3. V gave up 4 bases and J gave up 4 bases; unmatched junction bases: 16. Germline lookup yields CDR1 SGDLS and CDR2 YYNGEE.